These 20 T cell receptor beta chains were sequenced from one sample in a study of blood T cell repertoires in COVID-19. Sequencing was performed with immunoSEQ multiplex PCR; in TCRdb, only in-frame clones are kept and a portion is missing. The sample holds around 110,000 clones, about two thirds seen once. Material for sequencing was peripheral blood. These receptors originate from a human donor with acute or convalescent COVID-19. The donor label of this sample is uncertain.

Only a few counts were recorded for this clone. The CDR3 DNA sequence: TGTGCCTGGGCAGGGGGGACTAATGAAAAACTGTTTTTT. Translated, it gives CAWAGGTNEKLFF. This sequence joins TRBV30 and TRBJ1-4; TRBD1 aligns across 7 bases. The CDR3 spans 13 residues. The germline V gene has CDR1 GTSNPN and CDR2 SVGIG (reference sequence). V dropped 5 bases and J dropped 2; count of bases not matched to a gene: 2.

V gene TRBV4-1 combines with J gene TRBJ2-7, with 11 bases aligning to TRBD1. J was trimmed by 8 bases and V by 1 base; bases with no gene match: 10. In germline, CDR1 is MGHRA, CDR2 YSYEKL. The CDR3 spans 16 residues. CDR3 region: CASSQGTGGRSIQQYV. Written as DNA, the CDR3 is TGCGCCAGCAGCCAAGGGACAGGGGGCCGGTCAATCCAGCAGTACGTC.

The rearrangement uses TRBV7-9 and TRBJ1-6; D possibly corresponds to TRBD1 (6 bases). This CDR3 is built from 16 residues. V lost 1 base to trimming and J lost 10 bases, with 17 bases between them. Germline V gene data show CDR1 as SEHNR and CDR2 as FQNEAQ (reference sequence). The CDR3 DNA reads TGTGCCAGCAGCTTAGTGGGCAGGGGATTAGGATCACCCCTCCACTTT. It translates to CASSLVGRGLGSPLHF.

In this sample, this clone turned up once. The chain has TRBV18 and TRBJ2-1, with TRBD2 as a possible D gene (5 bases). Trimming removed 6 bases at V and 6 bases at J, with 15 bases between. Germline V lookup: CDR1 KGHSH, CDR2 LQKENI. The CDR3 runs to 14 residues. Here the CDR3 reads CASSPGGSSNEQFF. DNA of the CDR3: TGTGCCAGCTCCCCCGGAGGTTCGTCCAATGAGCAGTTCTTC.

This chain links TRBV7-3 with TRBJ1-5, with 9 bases matching TRBD1. Trimming cost V 5 bases and J 3 bases; bases outside gene matches: 8. Germline CDR1 reads SGHTA; CDR2 reads FQGTGA. The CDR3 is made up of 16 amino acids. The CDR3 nucleotides read TGTGCCAGCAGCCTATGGGGGACAGGGCCCAATCAGCCCCAGCATTTT. Encoded protein: CASSLWGTGPNQPQHF.

V gene TRBV5-1 combines with J gene TRBJ2-3; TRBD2 agrees at 12 bases. Germline V gives CDR1 SGHRS, CDR2 YFSETQ. With 4 bases clipped from V and 1 base from J, the junction kept 7 bases outside the gene matches. This CDR3 contains 17 residues. Here the CDR3 reads CASSPKLAGGGTDTQYF. The CDR3 bases are TGCGCCAGCAGCCCGAAACTAGCGGGGGGCGGCACAGATACGCAGTATTTT.

The J gene is TRBJ1-1, the V gene TRBV19; a possible D gene is TRBD1 (6 bases). Trimming left V 5 bases short and J 2 bases short, with 18 bases between. CDR1 and CDR2 from the germline V gene are LNHDA and SQIVND (reference sequence). The CDR3 runs to 16 residues. This CDR3 is CASSQGSPWGNTEAFF. As DNA, the CDR3 is TGTGCCAGTAGTCAGGGGTCTCCCTGGGGCAACACTGAAGCTTTCTTT.

V usage is TRBV6-1 and J usage is TRBJ1-5; TRBD1 is a possible D gene (6 bases). The germline V and J ends were trimmed by 1 base and 4 bases, with 11 bases remaining between them. The CDR3 has 15 amino acids. CDR1 and CDR2 from the germline V gene are MNHNS and SASEGT. CDR3 region: CASSEGRGGNQPQHF. The CDR3 DNA reads TGTGCCAGCAGTGAAGGGAGGGGGGGAAATCAGCCCCAGCATTTT.

The chain couples TRBV6-1 to TRBJ2-2, with D unresolved. Germline V lookup: CDR1 MNHNS, CDR2 SASEGT. The CDR3 loop spans 14 amino acids. Trimming shortened V by 3 bases and J by 4 bases, and 9 bases separated the two germline ends. CDR3 DNA sequence: TGTGCCAGCAGTGAGAGCATACCCACCGGGGAGCTGTTTTTT. It codes for CASSESIPTGELFF.

The chain employs TRBV2 and TRBJ1-1; a possible D gene is TRBD1 (5 bases). In germline, CDR1 is SNHLY, CDR2 FYNNEI. This CDR3 has 13 amino acids. DNA of the CDR3: TGTGCAACAACGAGGGACTCGAACACTGAAGCTTTCTTT. It is translated as CATTRDSNTEAFF. Variable domain in full (rest from reference TRBV2 and TRBJ1-1): EPEVTQTPSHQVTQMGQEVILRCVPISNHLYFYWYRQILGQKVEFLVSFYNNEISEKSEIFDDQFSVERPDGSNFTLKIRSTKLEDSAMYFCATTRDSNTEAFFGQGTRLTVV.

The V gene is TRBV24-1, the J gene TRBJ2-2; 7 bases line up with TRBD1. The germline gives CDR1 KGHDR, CDR2 SFDVKD. Trimming at V came to 7 bases and at J to 0 bases, leaving 10 bases not matched to a gene. The CDR3 spans 17 residues. This CDR3 reads CATSRDIGGANTGELFF. The CDR3 DNA sequence: TGTGCCACCAGCAGGGACATAGGGGGCGCGAACACCGGGGAGCTGTTTTTT.

With respect to this clone: Other DNA sequences in the sample encode the same CDR3. The chain has TRBV6-5 and TRBJ1-5; the match to TRBD1 covers 7 bases. This CDR3 region has 15 residues. V shed 5 bases and J 4 bases; nucleotides not matched to a gene: 8. Germline V gene data show CDR1 as MNHEY and CDR2 as SVGAGI. CDR3: CASSIQKGANQPQHF. For the CDR3, the DNA is TGTGCCAGCAGTATTCAAAAGGGGGCGAATCAGCCCCAGCATTTT.

This clone was picked up one time. The chain carries TRBV7-2 and TRBJ2-7; 7 bases align to TRBD2. Losses at the gene ends were 1 base for V and 2 bases for J; bases not matched to a gene: 8. CDR1 is SGHTA, CDR2 FQGNSA, per germline. The CDR3 runs to 16 residues. CDR3 DNA sequence: TGTGCCAGCAGCTTAGGCCCAGGCGGGGGTCCCTACGAGCAGTACTTC. This encodes CASSLGPGGGPYEQYF. Using reference TRBV7-2 and TRBJ2-7 for the parts outside the CDR3, the full variable domain is GAGVSQSPSNKVTEKGKDVELRCDPISGHTALYWYRQSLGQGLEFLIYFQGNSAPDKSGLPSDRFSAERTGGSVSTLTIQRTQQEDSAVYLCASSLGPGGGPYEQYFGPGTRLTVT.

This clone was counted a single time. The chain employs TRBV18 and TRBJ1-4; D might be TRBD1 (6 bases). Germline V gene lookup returns CDR1 KGHSH and CDR2 LQKENI. The V end lost 3 bases, the J end lost 8 bases, and 16 bases lay between the germline ends. The CDR3 spans 15 residues. The CDR3 reads CASSPRAGETEKLFF. The CDR3 DNA follows: TGTGCCAGCTCACCGCGGGCAGGGGAAACGGAAAAACTGTTTTTT. Together with reference TRBV18 and TRBJ1-4, the CDR3 gives the full variable domain: NAGVMQNPRHLVRRRGQEARLRCSPMKGHSHVYWYRQLPEEGLKFMVYLQKENIIDESGMPKERFSAEFPKEGPSILRIQQVVRGDSAAYFCASSPRAGETEKLFFGSGTQLSVL.

A few counts support this clone. The chain has TRBV5-1 and TRBJ1-2; D possibly corresponds to TRBD1 (5 bases). Germline V lookup: CDR1 SGHRS, CDR2 YFSETQ. The CDR3 extends over 15 amino acids. The germline V and J ends were trimmed by 4 bases and 1 base, with 14 bases remaining between them. The CDR3 DNA sequence: TGCGCCAGCAGCCCTGCTGGACACCATAACTATGGCTACACCTTC. Its translation is CASSPAGHHNYGYTF.

This chain connects TRBV2 to TRBJ2-1, with 9 bases aligning to TRBD1. CDR3 length: 15 residues. The V segment lost 6 bases and the J segment 4 bases; nucleotides outside the gene matches: 7. The germline CDR1 and CDR2 sequences are SNHLY and FYNNEI. CDR3: CASRPGTGMYNEQFF. Written as DNA, the CDR3 is TGTGCCAGCAGACCCGGGACAGGGATGTACAATGAGCAGTTCTTC.

This sequence joins TRBV13 and TRBJ2-3, with TRBD2 matching 9 bases. Germline V CDR1 and CDR2: PRHDT, FYEKMQ (reference sequence). The CDR3 sequence is 16 residues long. With 4 bases clipped from V and 5 bases from J, the junction kept 10 bases outside the gene matches. The CDR3 sequence is CASSSRGGRRVDTQYF. The CDR3 nucleotides read TGTGCCAGCAGCTCGCGGGGGGGCCGTAGGGTAGATACGCAGTATTTT.

This clone is labeled as medium-sized (0.01 to 0.1%). The chain combines TRBV6-5 with TRBJ2-1; 7 positions agree with TRBD2. V was clipped by 7 bases and J by 6 bases; unmatched bases: 9. Germline V lookup: CDR1 MNHEY, CDR2 SVGAGI. This CDR3 contains 14 residues. This chain's CDR3 is CASTGLGGANEQFF. The CDR3 coding sequence is TGTGCCAGCACAGGACTAGGTGGGGCCAATGAGCAGTTCTTC.

The chain recombines TRBV10-3 with TRBJ1-5; D unresolved. The germline gives CDR1 ENHRY, CDR2 SYGVKD. V was pared by 2 bases and J by 3 bases, with 8 bases between. The CDR3 has 14 amino acids. CDR3 bases: TGTGCCATCAGTGAGGGCAGGAACAATCAGCCCCAGCATTTT. Its protein is CAISEGRNNQPQHF.

This rearrangement joins TRBV5-1 to TRBJ2-1, with 9 positions matching TRBD2. Germline V gene data show CDR1 as SGHRS and CDR2 as YFSETQ. The CDR3 extends over 16 amino acids. V dropped 3 bases and J dropped 9; count of bases not matched to a gene: 13. The CDR3 bases are TGCGCCAGCAGCTACGGACTAGCGATTATGGTAGGTGAGCAGTTCTTC. Translation: CASSYGLAIMVGEQFF.